One and the same sample provided the 9 T cell receptor beta chains below, sequenced in a study of identifying expanded T cells in peripheral blood. Here immunoSEQ multiplex PCR was the method, and the copy in TCRdb shows in-frame clones only, minus some. Of 75,000 to 95,000 clones in the sample, more than 75% are singletons; the top ten hold roughly 4.1%. The sequenced sample was blood. These receptors were obtained from a person between 18 and 69 years old in good health.

The V call is TRBV27, the J call TRBJ1-5; the D gene is possibly TRBD1 (5 bases). Between the trimmed V and J ends, which lost 7 bases and 2 bases, there was a span of 12 bases. From germline, CDR1 is MNHEY and CDR2 SMNVEV (reference sequence). This CDR3 comprises 14 residues. CDR3 sequence: CASTPRDGNQPQHF. In nucleotides, the CDR3 is TGTGCCAGCACTCCCCGGGACGGCAATCAGCCCCAGCATTTT.

The V call is TRBV7-2, the J call TRBJ1-6; D might be TRBD1 (6 bases). Germline V lookup: CDR1 SGHTA, CDR2 FQGNSA. Deletions cut 1 base from V and 7 bases from J, with 14 bases between. The CDR3 has 16 residues. CDR3 amino acids: CASSLGGAGTNSPLHF. The DNA for the CDR3 is TGTGCCAGCAGCTTAGGGGGGGCAGGGACAAATTCACCCCTCCACTTT.

The V call is TRBV25-1, the J call TRBJ1-2, with unresolved D. Between the trimmed V and J ends, which lost 1 base and 3 bases, there was a span of 6 bases. CDR1 and CDR2 from the germline V gene are MGHDK and SYGVNS. The CDR3 is 13 amino acids. CDR3 bases: TGTGCCAGCAGTGAATTACAGCACTATGGCTACACCTTC. Translating it yields CASSELQHYGYTF.

The V gene is TRBV7-8, the J gene TRBJ2-3, with 7 nucleotides matching TRBD2. The CDR3 is 17 amino acids. Germline V gene lookup returns CDR1 SGHVS and CDR2 FQNEAQ. V trimming: 4 bases; J trimming: 4 bases; junction bases outside the gene matches: 14. CDR3 nucleotide sequence: TGTGCCAGCAGCTCCATCAATCTTGGACTAGATTCAGATACGCAGTATTTT. Translation: CASSSINLGLDSDTQYF.

The J gene is TRBJ2-3, the V gene TRBV2; tentative D call: TRBD1 (5 bases). The ends were cut back, 7 bases at V and 0 bases at J, with 14 bases in the middle. This CDR3 contains 15 residues. The germline V gene has CDR1 SNHLY and CDR2 FYNNEI. CDR3 coding DNA: TGTGCCAGCATCCCCGACAGTACTAGCACAGATACGCAGTATTTT. This codes for CASIPDSTSTDTQYF.

V is TRBV6-1 and J is TRBJ2-7; maybe TRBD2 (6 bases). The CDR3 consists of 13 residues. Germline-derived CDR1 and CDR2 are MNHNS and SASEGT. Trimming shortened V by 8 bases and J by 4 bases, and 15 bases separated the two germline ends. The CDR3 coding sequence is TGTGCCAGCCGACAGCTGGAGGGGTACGAGCAGTACTTC. It translates to CASRQLEGYEQYF.

J is TRBJ2-7 and V is TRBV18; D unresolved. The V end lost 3 bases, the J end lost 0 bases, and 9 bases lay between the germline ends. The CDR3 has 14 amino acids. The germline V gene has CDR1 KGHSH and CDR2 LQKENI. In nucleotides, the CDR3 is TGTGCCAGCTCACCGTCTGTAGGCTCCTACGAGCAGTACTTC. This sequence encodes CASSPSVGSYEQYF.

The CDR3 protein is CASKNSNQPQHF. DNA of the CDR3: TGTGCCAGCAAAAATAGCAATCAGCCCCAGCATTTT. The V gene is TRBV6-5, the J gene TRBJ1-5, with D uncertain. This CDR3 is 12 amino acids long. CDR1 and CDR2 (germline): MNHEY, SVGAGI. With 7 bases removed from V and 0 bases from J, the gap between germline ends came to 4 bases.

V is TRBV5-1 and J is TRBJ1-5; 7 bases fit TRBD1. This CDR3 is built from 14 residues. In germline, CDR1 is SGHRS, CDR2 YFSETQ. The V gene end was trimmed by 0 bases and the J gene end by 7 bases; junction bases not matched to a gene: 4. The CDR3 is CASSLASGGQPQHF. DNA of the CDR3: TGCGCCAGCAGCTTGGCGTCAGGGGGACAGCCCCAGCATTTT.